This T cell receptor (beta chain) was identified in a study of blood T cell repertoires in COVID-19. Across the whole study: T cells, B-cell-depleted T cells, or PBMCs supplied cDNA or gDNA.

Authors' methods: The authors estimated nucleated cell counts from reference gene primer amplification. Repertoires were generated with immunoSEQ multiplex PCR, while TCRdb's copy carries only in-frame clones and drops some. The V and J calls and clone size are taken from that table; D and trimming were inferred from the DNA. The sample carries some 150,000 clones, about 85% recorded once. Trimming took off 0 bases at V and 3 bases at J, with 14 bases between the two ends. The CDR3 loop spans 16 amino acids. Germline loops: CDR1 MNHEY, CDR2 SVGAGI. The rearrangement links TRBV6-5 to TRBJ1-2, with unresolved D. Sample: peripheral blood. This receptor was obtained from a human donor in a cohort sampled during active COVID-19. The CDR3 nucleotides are TGTGCCAGCAGTTACTCGAGTGAGACTGCCTACTATGGCTACACCTTC. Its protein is CASSYSSETAYYGYTF.